Included here is one TCR beta chain sequence, with context. Its antigen is unidentified. This may arise from a read error, as a much more abundant clone is one base away. This record belongs to a study of response to subunit inactivated influenza vaccine. General study results and limits: It was suggested by the authors that few new T cells are recruited by each seasonal influenza vaccination.

Using its own MiXCR run on the RT-PCR reads, TCRdb lists one record per CDR3 protein. The sample lists about 500,000 distinct CDR3 sequences, 6% to 9% occurring once. This CDR3 has 13 residues. Germline CDR1 and CDR2: DFQATT and SNEGSKA (reference sequence). V gave up 4 bases and J gave up 2 bases; unmatched junction bases: 3. This TCR came from a man aged 45 to 70 who received an inactivated influenza vaccine. Here the sequenced sample was PBMCs from blood, taken around 25 months after vaccination. The genes are TRBV20-1 and TRBJ1-1; 8 bases line up with TRBD1. The CDR3 DNA reads TGCAGTGCTACACAGGGGGATAACACTGAAGCTTTCTTT. Translation: CSATQGDNTEAFF.